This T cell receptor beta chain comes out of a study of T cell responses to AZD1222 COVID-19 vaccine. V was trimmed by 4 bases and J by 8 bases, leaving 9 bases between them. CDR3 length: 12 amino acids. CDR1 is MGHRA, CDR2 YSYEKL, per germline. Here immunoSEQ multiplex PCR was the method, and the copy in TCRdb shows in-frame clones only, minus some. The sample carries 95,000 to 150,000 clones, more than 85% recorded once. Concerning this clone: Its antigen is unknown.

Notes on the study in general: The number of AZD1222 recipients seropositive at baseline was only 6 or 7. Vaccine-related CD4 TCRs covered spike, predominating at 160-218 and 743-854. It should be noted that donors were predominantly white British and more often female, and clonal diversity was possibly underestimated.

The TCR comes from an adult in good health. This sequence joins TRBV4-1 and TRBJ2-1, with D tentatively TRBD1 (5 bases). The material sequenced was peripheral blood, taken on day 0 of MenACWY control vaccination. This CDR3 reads CASSLLGHEQFF. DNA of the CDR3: TGCGCCAGCAGCCTCTTGGGGCATGAGCAGTTCTTC.